The 18 T cell receptor beta chains below come from one sample, sequenced in a study of blood T cell repertoires in COVID-19. Here immunoSEQ multiplex PCR was the method, and the copy in TCRdb shows in-frame clones only, minus some. Seen here are about 270,000 clones, 65% to 90% observed once, and the top ten hold about an eighth. Sequenced material: peripheral blood. These receptors all come from a human donor in a cohort sampled during active COVID-19.

The chain has TRBV19 and TRBJ1-2; perhaps TRBD1 as D (5 bases). Germline V gene sequence: CDR1 LNHDA, CDR2 SQIVND (reference sequence). V lost 6 bases and J 6 bases, leaving 14 bases between the germline ends. This CDR3 region has 13 residues. The CDR3 sequence: CASSQDILDGYTF. CDR3 sequence (DNA): TGTGCCAGTAGCCAGGACATACTGGATGGCTACACCTTC.

The chain recombines TRBV25-1 with TRBJ1-5; possible D gene TRBD1, 6 bases. CDR1 is MGHDK and CDR2 is SYGVNS in the germline V gene. CDR3 size: 14 residues. V dropped 5 bases and J dropped 6 bases, with 14 bases sitting between them. CDR3 sequence (DNA): TGTGCCAGCAGTCAAACAGGGAGTCGTCAGCCCCAGCATTTT. Translating it yields CASSQTGSRQPQHF. Together with reference TRBV25-1 and TRBJ1-5, the CDR3 gives the full variable domain: EADIYQTPRYLVIGTGKKITLECSQTMGHDKMYWYQQDPGMELHLIHYSYGVNSTEKGDLSSESTVSRIRTEHFPLTLESARPSHTSQYLCASSQTGSRQPQHFGDGTRLSIL.

This clone showed up just a few times. The same CDR3 is also encoded by other DNA sequences in this sample. V gene TRBV19 combines with J gene TRBJ2-2, with D perhaps matching TRBD1 (5 bases). The germline V gene encodes CDR1 LNHDA and CDR2 SQIVND (reference sequence). With 4 bases removed from V and 3 bases from J, the gap between germline ends came to 6 bases. The CDR3 contains 13 residues. The CDR3 bases are TGTGCCAGTAGTAGGGGCTACACCGGGGAGCTGTTTTTT. It specifies CASSRGYTGELFF.

This chain joins TRBV14 and TRBJ2-7; TRBD2 matches 7 bases. This CDR3 has 15 amino acids. Trimming cost V 1 base and J 0 bases; bases outside gene matches: 3. CDR1 SGHDN and CDR2 FVKESK come from the germline V gene. Written as DNA, the CDR3 is TGTGCCAGCAGCCAAGTAGGGACTACCTCCTACGAGCAGTACTTC. It encodes CASSQVGTTSYEQYF.

The V gene is TRBV19, the J gene TRBJ1-1, with 9 bases matching TRBD1. The V and J ends lost 6 bases and 4 bases, in that order; junction bases with no gene match: 6. The CDR3 has 14 amino acids. Germline V CDR1 and CDR2: LNHDA, SQIVND (reference sequence). The CDR3 loop is CASRLDRGSTEAFF. CDR3 nucleotides: TGTGCCAGTAGATTGGACAGGGGTTCCACTGAAGCTTTCTTT. Complete variable domain (other parts from reference TRBV19 and TRBJ1-1): DGGITQSPKYLFRKEGQNVTLSCEQNLNHDAMYWYRQDPGQGLRLIYYSQIVNDFQKGDIAEGYSVSREKKESFPLTVTSAQKNPTAFYLCASRLDRGSTEAFFGQGTRLTVV.

The V gene is TRBV30, the J gene TRBJ2-7; 9 bases match TRBD2. Germline CDR1 and CDR2: GTSNPN and SVGIG (reference sequence). V was clipped by 4 bases and J by 2 bases; unmatched bases: 0. The CDR3 has 12 amino acids. CDR3: CAWTSGTYEQYF. DNA of the CDR3: TGTGCCTGGACTAGCGGGACCTACGAGCAGTACTTC.

This chain uses TRBV18 with TRBJ1-5, with D possibly being TRBD1 (5 bases). Trimming stripped 3 bases from V and 2 bases from J, with 11 bases between. The CDR3 loop spans 15 amino acids. Germline CDR1 and CDR2: KGHSH and LQKENI. CDR3 protein: CASSPGGDGNQPQHF. The CDR3 nucleotides are TGTGCCAGCTCACCGGGGGGTGATGGCAATCAGCCCCAGCATTTT.

The J gene is TRBJ2-5, the V gene TRBV25-1; 9 nucleotides agree with TRBD1. V trimming: 2 bases; J trimming: 5 bases; junction bases outside the gene matches: 9. There are 16 residues in the CDR3. CDR1 and CDR2 (germline): MGHDK, SYGVNS. Written as DNA, the CDR3 is TGTGCCAGCAGTGAACCTGGGACAGGGCGGGAGGAGACCCAGTACTTC. It translates to CASSEPGTGREETQYF.

Worth noting for this clone: The identical CDR3 is also encoded by other nucleotide sequences in the sample. The chain couples TRBV24-1 to TRBJ2-2; D is uncertain. The V gene's germline CDR1 is KGHDR and CDR2 SFDVKD. The V gene lost 4 bases and the J gene lost 4 bases, with 6 bases spanning the gap. The CDR3 spans 13 residues. The CDR3 reads CATSDRVTGELFF. The CDR3 region has the DNA TGTGCCACCAGTGACCGGGTCACCGGGGAGCTGTTTTTT.

This clone was found many times. The chain couples TRBV18 to TRBJ1-1; D might be TRBD1 (5 bases). Trimming removed 2 bases at V and 4 bases at J, with 11 bases between. Germline V gene data show CDR1 as KGHSH and CDR2 as LQKENI. The CDR3 is 14 residues long. CDR3 nucleotides: TGTGCCAGCTCACCAATGGAGGGGAGCACTGAAGCTTTCTTT. Translated, it gives CASSPMEGSTEAFF.

The V and J genes are TRBV6-6 and TRBJ1-6, with D unclear. Germline V gene data show CDR1 as MNHNY and CDR2 as SVGAGI (reference sequence). The CDR3 length is 13 residues. V lost 8 bases and J 6 bases, leaving 11 bases between the germline ends. CDR3 region: CASSRPGNSPLHF. CDR3 coding DNA: TGTGCCAGCTCTAGGCCGGGTAATTCACCCCTCCACTTT.

The chain joins TRBV20-1 to TRBJ2-7; no definite D call. The CDR3 length is 15 residues. Germline V gives CDR1 DFQATT, CDR2 SNEGSKA (reference sequence). Trimming stripped 3 bases from V and 2 bases from J, with 17 bases between. In DNA, the CDR3 is TGCAGTGCTAGTAGCCCGCAAACCGGTCCCTACGAGCAGTACTTC. Translated: CSASSPQTGPYEQYF.

This chain uses TRBV4-1 with TRBJ2-3; TRBD2 matches at 10 bases. V dropped 1 base and J dropped 3; count of bases not matched to a gene: 4. CDR3 length equals 16 residues. CDR1 MGHRA and CDR2 YSYEKL come from the germline V gene. The CDR3: CASSQVAGGGTDTQYF. CDR3 coding DNA: TGCGCCAGCAGCCAAGTAGCGGGGGGAGGAACAGATACGCAGTATTTT.

The V and J genes are TRBV20-1 and TRBJ2-7, with D perhaps TRBD1 (5 bases). The CDR3 length is 11 residues. The ends were cut back, 7 bases at V and 3 bases at J, with 10 bases in the middle. Per the germline V gene, CDR1 is DFQATT and CDR2 is SNEGSKA (reference sequence). The CDR3 here is CSVTARYEQYF. CDR3 nucleotides: TGCAGTGTGACAGCTCGCTACGAGCAGTACTTC.

V usage is TRBV29-1 and J usage is TRBJ2-5, with 8 bases fitting TRBD2. CDR1 and CDR2 (germline): SQVTM, ANQGSEA. The CDR3 has 15 residues. With 3 bases clipped from V and 2 bases from J, the junction kept 8 bases outside the gene matches. The CDR3 DNA is TGCAGCGTTGAGGGGTCTAGCGGGTATCAAGAGACCCAGTACTTC. Its protein is CSVEGSSGYQETQYF.

As regards this clone: Different DNA sequences within this sample yield the same CDR3. The rearrangement uses TRBV14 and TRBJ1-1; D uncertain. Germline V gives CDR1 SGHDN, CDR2 FVKESK. V gave up 0 bases and J gave up 2 bases, with 7 bases separating them. The CDR3 spans 14 residues. The CDR3 DNA reads as TGTGCCAGCAGCCAAGAAACGGGTAACACTGAAGCTTTCTTT. Its protein product is CASSQETGNTEAFF.

The chain carries TRBV5-5 and TRBJ2-5; possibly TRBD1 for D (6 bases). The CDR3 consists of 15 residues. V lost 5 bases, J lost 4 bases, and 18 bases lay in between. CDR1 is SGHKS, CDR2 YYEKEE, per germline (reference sequence). The CDR3 is CASSRTVGMGETQYF. As DNA, the CDR3 is TGTGCCAGCAGTCGGACAGTCGGGATGGGAGAGACCCAGTACTTC.

The chain has TRBV4-1 and TRBJ2-7; 7 nucleotides agree with TRBD1. There are 15 residues in the CDR3. Germline lookup yields CDR1 MGHRA and CDR2 YSYEKL. J lost 6 bases, V lost 1 base, and 9 bases had no gene match. The CDR3 loop is CASSQGLDRDREQYF. CDR3 in DNA: TGCGCCAGCAGCCAAGGGCTAGACAGGGACCGCGAGCAGTACTTC.